This TCR beta chain stems from a study of blood T cell repertoires in COVID-19. V was pared by 5 bases and J by 5 bases, with 6 bases of the junction left unmatched. Looked up from germline, CDR1 is SEHNR and CDR2 is FQNEAQ (reference sequence). The length of the CDR3 is 16 residues. Using immunoSEQ multiplex PCR, the repertoire was profiled, and TCRdb retains in-frame clones only, with some absent. This repertoire shows over 300,000 clones, 80% to 90% found once; its top ten account for around 2.2%. The chain carries TRBV7-9 and TRBJ1-4, with 12 bases that match TRBD1. Sequenced input: PBMCs or T cells enriched from blood (not recorded which). The sequence derives from a man between 25 and 39 years old who had recovered from COVID-19. In nucleotides, the CDR3 is TGTGCCAGCAGCGCCCGGGACAGGGGGCCCAATGAAAAACTGTTTTTT. Protein sequence: CASSARDRGPNEKLFF.